These 24 T cell receptor beta chains originate from one sample sequenced in a study of blood T cell repertoires in COVID-19. The data were produced by immunoSEQ multiplex PCR, yet TCRdb's version contains in-frame clones alone and is incomplete. The table lists 30,000 to 40,000 clones, about 90% of them singletons, with approximately 14% in the top ten. Sequencing was carried out using peripheral blood. The source is a woman younger than 45 in a cohort sampled during active COVID-19.

The chain couples TRBV6-5 to TRBJ1-3; possible D gene TRBD1, 5 bases. CDR1 is MNHEY, CDR2 SVGAGI, per germline. This CDR3 has 15 residues. Trimming took 10 bases from V and 8 from J, leaving 24 bases between them. CDR3 sequence: CATDPGGASGDTIYF. The DNA of the CDR3 is TGTGCCACCGACCCGGGAGGGGCTTCGGGGGACACCATATATTTT.

The chain is built from TRBV19 and TRBJ2-5, with D tentatively TRBD1 (5 bases). V was pared by 5 bases and J by 4 bases, with 14 bases between. This CDR3 is built from 14 residues. CDR1 and CDR2 from the germline V gene are LNHDA and SQIVND (reference sequence). This chain's CDR3 is CASSQTQQAETQYF. DNA for the CDR3: TGTGCCAGTAGTCAAACGCAACAGGCAGAGACCCAGTACTTC.

This clone has only one observation. The rearrangement joins TRBV5-6 to TRBJ1-2, with D perhaps matching TRBD1 (6 bases). V gave up 4 bases and J gave up 2 bases, with 12 bases separating them. Germline V gives CDR1 SGHDT, CDR2 YYEEEE. The CDR3 is 14 residues long. CDR3 amino acids: CASSSGGLNYGYTF. The CDR3 DNA reads TGTGCCAGCAGCAGCGGGGGGCTGAACTATGGCTACACCTTC.

The rearrangement uses TRBV12-3 or TRBV12-4 and TRBJ2-5; possible D gene TRBD2, 6 bases. This CDR3 is 13 amino acids long. V lost 2 bases and J lost 5, with 9 bases in between. The CDR3 nucleotides read TGTGCCAGCAGTTTATCGGGAGTGGAGACCCAGTACTTC. Translation gives CASSLSGVETQYF.

The V gene is TRBV5-1, the J gene TRBJ1-6; 8 bases are shared with TRBD1. The CDR3 is 15 residues long. The germline CDR1 and CDR2 sequences are SGHRS and YFSETQ. With 4 bases clipped from V and 5 bases from J, the junction kept 5 bases outside the gene matches. Here the CDR3 DNA reads TGCGCCAGCAGCCTTGGACAGGGTGATAATTCACCCCTCCACTTT. The encoded protein is CASSLGQGDNSPLHF.

The chain has TRBV9 and TRBJ2-2; weak D call: TRBD1 (5 bases). V was shortened by 2 bases and J by 4 bases, with 9 bases between the two germline ends. CDR1 and CDR2 from the germline V gene are SGDLS and YYNGEE. The CDR3 length is 14 residues. The CDR3 is CASSVGAVTGELFF. The DNA of the CDR3 is TGTGCCAGCAGCGTTGGGGCTGTCACCGGGGAGCTGTTTTTT.

The chain links TRBV19 to TRBJ2-1, with TRBD2 matching over 11 bases. The germline gives CDR1 LNHDA, CDR2 SQIVND (reference sequence). V shed 9 bases, J shed 2 bases, and the junction held 3 bases outside the gene matches. The CDR3 has 14 residues. The CDR3 spells CASIAGGPYNEQFF. DNA of the CDR3: TGTGCCAGCATAGCGGGAGGGCCCTACAATGAGCAGTTCTTC.

The genes are TRBV6-1 and TRBJ2-7, with no clear D. This CDR3 contains 14 residues. Trimming pared 1 base from V and 4 bases from J, leaving 11 bases between. Looked up from germline, CDR1 is MNHNS and CDR2 is SASEGT. CDR3 sequence (DNA): TGTGCCAGCAGTGAAGGGGCCTGGTCATACGAGCAGTACTTC. This gives the protein CASSEGAWSYEQYF.

The chain carries TRBV7-8 and TRBJ1-5; tentative D call: TRBD1 (6 bases). From germline, CDR1 is SGHVS and CDR2 FQNEAQ. The CDR3 totals 16 residues. The ends were cut back, 2 bases at V and 7 bases at J, with 18 bases in the middle. Here the CDR3 reads CASSLKGRGGRQPQHF. The CDR3 coding sequence is TGTGCCAGCAGCTTAAAAGGCAGGGGCGGTAGACAGCCCCAGCATTTT.

This chain joins TRBV7-9 and TRBJ2-7; 7 nucleotides align to TRBD2. Germline assignment: CDR1 SEHNR and CDR2 FQNEAQ (reference sequence). The CDR3 is 17 amino acids. V lost 2 bases and J lost 1; bases outside the gene matches: 11. This CDR3 is CASSLRVGGSASYEQYF. CDR3 coding DNA: TGTGCCAGCAGCTTAAGGGTTGGCGGGAGCGCTTCCTACGAGCAGTACTTC.

The J gene is TRBJ2-1, the V gene TRBV7-3, with 13 bases aligning to TRBD2. The V segment lost 2 bases and the J segment 5 bases; nucleotides outside the gene matches: 9. Germline CDR1 is SGHTA and CDR2 is FQGTGA. The CDR3 has 18 residues. The CDR3 loop reads CASSLGPGLAGSHNEQFF. DNA of the CDR3: TGTGCCAGCAGCTTAGGGCCGGGACTAGCGGGATCCCACAATGAGCAGTTCTTC.

This sequence joins TRBV30 and TRBJ1-2; D is perhaps TRBD1 (5 bases). The CDR3 totals 13 residues. Trimming shortened V by 2 bases and J by 8 bases, and 15 bases separated the two germline ends. CDR1 and CDR2 from the germline V gene are GTSNPN and SVGIG (reference sequence). The CDR3 here is CAWSSQGGRGYTF. DNA of the CDR3: TGTGCCTGGAGTAGCCAGGGAGGGCGGGGCTACACCTTC.

Only one count was recorded for this clone. The chain combines TRBV18 with TRBJ2-7, with TRBD2 matching 7 bases. The CDR3 covers 12 residues. CDR1 and CDR2 (germline): KGHSH, LQKENI. V lost 3 bases to trimming and J lost 5 bases; unmatched junction nucleotides: 1. DNA for the CDR3: TGTGCCAGCTCACCGGGGGGGAACGAGCAGTACTTC. Protein sequence: CASSPGGNEQYF.

The chain employs TRBV5-6 and TRBJ2-7, with D tentatively TRBD2 (6 bases). Trimming left V 0 bases short and J 3 bases short, with 16 bases between. CDR3 length equals 16 residues. Germline CDR1 is SGHDT and CDR2 is YYEEEE. Written as DNA, the CDR3 is TGTGCCAGCAGCTTGGGGGACCTGGTAGCGGACTACGAGCAGTACTTC. Translation gives CASSLGDLVADYEQYF.

The genes are TRBV4-3 and TRBJ1-2; D is unresolved. V was cut by 1 base and J by 1 base, with 13 bases left in between. The CDR3 runs 16 residues. Germline V gene sequence: CDR1 LGHNA, CDR2 YSLEER. In DNA, the CDR3 is TGCGCCAGCAGCCAAGGAACCGCGGGCGGTAACTATGGCTACACCTTC. Translated: CASSQGTAGGNYGYTF.

The chain has TRBV24-1 and TRBJ2-2; a weak D match, TRBD2 (5 bases). Trimming left V 2 bases short and J 7 bases short, with 7 bases between. The germline V gene encodes CDR1 KGHDR and CDR2 SFDVKD. The CDR3 loop spans 13 amino acids. In DNA form, the CDR3 reads TGTGCCACCAGTGATTACACTAGCGGGGAGCTGTTTTTT. Protein: CATSDYTSGELFF.

The chain employs TRBV24-1 and TRBJ2-1; 7 bases line up with TRBD2. Germline loops: CDR1 KGHDR, CDR2 SFDVKD. The CDR3 consists of 17 residues. V trimming: 4 bases; J trimming: 0 bases; junction bases outside the gene matches: 8. The CDR3 reads CATSDPRSGPSYNEQFF. The CDR3 DNA reads as TGTGCCACCAGTGACCCCCGTAGCGGGCCCTCCTACAATGAGCAGTTCTTC.

This chain uses TRBV5-4 with TRBJ2-2; D may be TRBD2 (5 bases). From germline, CDR1 is SGHNT and CDR2 YYREEE (reference sequence). V gave up 5 bases and J gave up 1 base, with 12 bases separating them. This CDR3 region has 15 residues. The CDR3 region has the DNA TGTGCCAGCAGGAAAGCGGACCGGAACACCGGGGAGCTGTTTTTT. Translated: CASRKADRNTGELFF.

The CDR3 bases are TGTGCCAGCAGTTACGACAGGAATGAGCAGTTCTTC. Its protein product is CASSYDRNEQFF. This chain uses TRBV6-6 with TRBJ2-1; D may be TRBD1 (6 bases). The V gene lost 2 bases and the J gene lost 7 bases, with 6 bases spanning the gap. Per germline, CDR1 MNHNY and CDR2 SVGAGI (reference sequence). The CDR3 has 12 amino acids.

The chain uses TRBV4-2 and TRBJ1-5; maybe TRBD1 (5 bases). Germline CDR1 is LGHNA and CDR2 is YNFKEQ. This CDR3 spans 15 amino acids. V was pared by 3 bases and J by 0 bases, with 9 bases between. This CDR3 is CASSQGLNSNQPQHF. CDR3 in DNA: TGTGCCAGCAGCCAGGGACTTAATAGCAATCAGCCCCAGCATTTT.

This clone was found once. The CDR3 region is CASSQRTPGLAHVGGEQFF. The DNA of the CDR3 is TGTGCCAGCAGCCAACGGACTCCGGGACTAGCGCACGTGGGGGGTGAGCAGTTCTTC. The V and J genes are TRBV3-1 (or the pseudogene TRBV3-2) and TRBJ2-1; 10 nucleotides match TRBD2. The CDR3 totals 19 residues. V dropped 2 bases and J dropped 9; count of bases not matched to a gene: 19. Germline CDR1 is LGHDT and CDR2 is YNNKEL (reference sequence).

V is TRBV5-3 and J is TRBJ2-7; 10 nucleotides align to TRBD2. TRBV5-3 is treated as an ORF (open reading frame) with a function not yet certain. V shed 3 bases, J shed 1 base, and the junction held 13 bases outside the gene matches. The CDR3 has 18 amino acids. DNA of the CDR3: TGTGCCAGAAGCTGGCCCCTTGGGGGTAGCGGGGGGTCCTACGAGCAGTACTTC. Protein: CARSWPLGGSGGSYEQYF.

This chain uses TRBV19 with TRBJ1-6; a possible D gene is TRBD1 (5 bases). The germline V gene has CDR1 LNHDA and CDR2 SQIVND (reference sequence). Trimming stripped 3 bases from V and 1 base from J, with 10 bases between. This CDR3 has 16 residues. The CDR3 loop reads CASSMEGKSYNSPLHF. The CDR3 DNA follows: TGTGCCAGTAGTATGGAGGGGAAGTCCTATAATTCACCCCTCCACTTT.

The CDR3 nucleotides read TGTGCCAGCAGGGACACACGCAACTATGGCTACACCTTC. It yields the protein CASRDTRNYGYTF. V is TRBV9 and J is TRBJ1-2, with D possibly matching TRBD1 (5 bases). Germline V gene data show CDR1 as SGDLS and CDR2 as YYNGEE. This CDR3 has 13 residues. With 5 bases removed from V and 2 bases from J, the gap between germline ends came to 10 bases.